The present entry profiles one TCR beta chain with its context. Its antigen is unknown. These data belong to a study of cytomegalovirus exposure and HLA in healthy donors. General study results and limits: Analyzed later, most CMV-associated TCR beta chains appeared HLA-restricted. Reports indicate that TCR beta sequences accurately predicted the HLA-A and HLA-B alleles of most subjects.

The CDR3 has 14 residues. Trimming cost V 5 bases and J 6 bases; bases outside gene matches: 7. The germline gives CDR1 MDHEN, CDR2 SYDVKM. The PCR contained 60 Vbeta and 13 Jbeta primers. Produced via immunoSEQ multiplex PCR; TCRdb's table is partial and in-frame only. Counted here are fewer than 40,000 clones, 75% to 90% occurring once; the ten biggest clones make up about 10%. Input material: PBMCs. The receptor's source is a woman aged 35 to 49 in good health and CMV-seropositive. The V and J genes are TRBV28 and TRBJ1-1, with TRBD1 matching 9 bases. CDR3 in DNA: TGTGCCAGCAGTCAGGGACAGGGTGGGGCTGAAGCTTTCTTT. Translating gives CASSQGQGGAEAFF.